The 2 T cell receptor beta chains reported below all come from one sample, sequenced in a study of CD4 T cells in relation to SARS-CoV-2 and coronaviruses. The assay was immunoSEQ multiplex PCR, and TCRdb's table has in-frame clones only and misses some. The table records roughly 10,000 clones, about 68% of them present only once. These receptors' targets are unknown. CD4+ T cells from unexposed donors were obtained before the COVID-19 pandemic (2011-2018). The cells were cultured for 10 days before CD4+ T cells were isolated. Material for sequencing was CD4+ T cells from PBMCs, cultured in vitro. These receptors all stem from a human donor in good health.

This chain joins TRBV5-1 and TRBJ1-1; D not resolved. Trimming removed 4 bases at V and 1 base at J, with 14 bases between. The CDR3 spans 15 residues. Germline CDR1 SGHRS, CDR2 YFSETQ. CDR3 nucleotides: TGCGCCAGCAGCCGAGGCGACACACCGAACACTGAAGCTTTCTTT. Translation: CASSRGDTPNTEAFF. The full variable domain, rest sourced from reference TRBV5-1 and TRBJ1-1, is KAGVTQTPRYLIKTRGQQVTLSCSPISGHRSVSWYQQTPGQGLQFLFEYFSETQRNKGNFPGRFSGRQFSNSRSEMNVSTLELGDSALYLCASSRGDTPNTEAFFGQGTRLTVV.

V and J are TRBV18 and TRBJ2-7; maybe TRBD2 (6 bases). V dropped 0 bases and J dropped 4 bases, with 19 bases sitting between them. There are 17 residues in the CDR3. CDR1 and CDR2 (germline): KGHSH, LQKENI. The CDR3 region is CASSPPRIPGLRYEQYF. The CDR3 region has the DNA TGTGCCAGCTCACCACCCCGGATTCCGGGACTCCGATACGAGCAGTACTTC.